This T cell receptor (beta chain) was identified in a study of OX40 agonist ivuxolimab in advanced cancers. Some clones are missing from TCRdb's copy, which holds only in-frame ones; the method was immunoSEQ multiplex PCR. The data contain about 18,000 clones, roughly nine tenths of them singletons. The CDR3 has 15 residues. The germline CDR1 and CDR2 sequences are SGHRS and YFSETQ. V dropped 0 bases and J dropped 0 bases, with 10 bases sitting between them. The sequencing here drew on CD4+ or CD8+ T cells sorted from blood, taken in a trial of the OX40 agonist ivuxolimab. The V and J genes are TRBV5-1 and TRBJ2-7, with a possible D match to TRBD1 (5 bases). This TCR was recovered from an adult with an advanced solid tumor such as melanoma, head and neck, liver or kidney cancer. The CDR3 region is CASSLAWGSSYEQYF. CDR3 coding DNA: TGCGCCAGCAGCTTGGCCTGGGGCAGCTCCTACGAGCAGTACTTC.